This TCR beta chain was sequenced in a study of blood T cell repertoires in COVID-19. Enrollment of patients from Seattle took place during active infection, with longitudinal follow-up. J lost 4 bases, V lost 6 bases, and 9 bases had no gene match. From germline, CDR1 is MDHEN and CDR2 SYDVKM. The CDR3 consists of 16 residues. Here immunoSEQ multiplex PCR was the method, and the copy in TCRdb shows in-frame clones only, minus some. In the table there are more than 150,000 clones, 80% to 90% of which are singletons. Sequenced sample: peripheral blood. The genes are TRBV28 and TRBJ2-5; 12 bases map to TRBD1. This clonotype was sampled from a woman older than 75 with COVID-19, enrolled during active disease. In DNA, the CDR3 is TGTGCCAGCAGGACTTCGGGACAGGGGGCGAGAGAGACCCAGTACTTC. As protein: CASRTSGQGARETQYF.